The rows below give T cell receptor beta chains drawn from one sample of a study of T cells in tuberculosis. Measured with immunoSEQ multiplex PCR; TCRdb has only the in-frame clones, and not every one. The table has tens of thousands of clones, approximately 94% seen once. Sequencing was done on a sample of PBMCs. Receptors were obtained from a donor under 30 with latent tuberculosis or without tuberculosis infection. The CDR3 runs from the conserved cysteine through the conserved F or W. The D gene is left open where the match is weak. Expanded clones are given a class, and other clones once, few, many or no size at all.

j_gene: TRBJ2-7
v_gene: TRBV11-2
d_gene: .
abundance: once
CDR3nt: TGTGCCAGCAGCTTAGAAGGAGGGAGCTCCTACGAGCAGTACTTC
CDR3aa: CASSLEGGSSYEQYF

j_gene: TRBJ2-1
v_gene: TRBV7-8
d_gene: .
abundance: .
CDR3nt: TGTGCCAGCAGCCCCCTACGCGAGTCCTACAATGAGCAGTTCTTC
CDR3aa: CASSPLRESYNEQFF

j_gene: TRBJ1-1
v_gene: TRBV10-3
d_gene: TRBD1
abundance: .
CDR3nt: TGTGCATCATCAGGGGGCCAGGGGGGTGAAGCTTTCTTT
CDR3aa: CASSGGQGGEAFF

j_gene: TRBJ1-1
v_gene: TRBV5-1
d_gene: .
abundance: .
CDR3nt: TGCGCCAGCAGCTTGGCAGGGAACACTGAAGCTTTCTTT
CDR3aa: CASSLAGNTEAFF

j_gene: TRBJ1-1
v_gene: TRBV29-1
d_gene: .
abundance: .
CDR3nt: TGCAGCGTTGATCGGGGCACTGAAGCTTTCTTT
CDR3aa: CSVDRGTEAFF

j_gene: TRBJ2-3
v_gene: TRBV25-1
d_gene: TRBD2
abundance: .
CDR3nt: TGTGCCAGCAGTGAGGGACTGGGGGGAGGGCCTGGGACAGATACGCAGTATTTT
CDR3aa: CASSEGLGGGPGTDTQYF

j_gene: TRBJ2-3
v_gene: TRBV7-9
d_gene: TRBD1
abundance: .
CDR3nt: TGTGCCAGCAACAACGGACAGGGGGCTACAGATACGCAGTATTTT
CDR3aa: CASNNGQGATDTQYF

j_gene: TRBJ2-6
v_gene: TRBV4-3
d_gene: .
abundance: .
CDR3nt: TGCGCCAGCAGCCGGAGGGCAGGGTCTGGGGCCAACGTCCTGACTTTC
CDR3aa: CASSRRAGSGANVLTF

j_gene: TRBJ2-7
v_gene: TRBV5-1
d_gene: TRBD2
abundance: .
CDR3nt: TGCGCCAGCAGCTTGGTCCTAGCGGGAAACTACGAGCAGTACTTC
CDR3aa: CASSLVLAGNYEQYF

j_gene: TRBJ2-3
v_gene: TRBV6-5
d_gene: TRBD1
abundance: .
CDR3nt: TGTGCCAGCAGTTCACAGGGGGCGGGTGAGGATACGCAGTATTTT
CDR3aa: CASSSQGAGEDTQYF

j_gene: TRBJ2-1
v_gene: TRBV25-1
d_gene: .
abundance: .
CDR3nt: TGTGCCAGCAGTACAGGGAAAACTAGTGATGAGCAGTTCTTC
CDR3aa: CASSTGKTSDEQFF

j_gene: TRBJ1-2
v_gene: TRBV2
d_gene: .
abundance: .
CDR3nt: TGTGCCAGCAGTGGACGAGGGGGGGGAGTTGAAGGCTACACCTTC
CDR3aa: CASSGRGGGVEGYTF

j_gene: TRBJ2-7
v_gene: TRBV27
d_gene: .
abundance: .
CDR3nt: TGTGCCAGCACCTCCGGTTCCTACGAGCAGTACTTC
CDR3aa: CASTSGSYEQYF

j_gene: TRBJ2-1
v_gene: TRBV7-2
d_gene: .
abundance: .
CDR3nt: TGTGCCAGCAGCTTAGGGGCCCTTAATGAGCAGTTCTTC
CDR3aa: CASSLGALNEQFF

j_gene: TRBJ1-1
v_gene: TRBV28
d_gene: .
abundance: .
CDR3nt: TGTGCCAGCAGGGGGCGGGGAACTGAAGCTTTCTTT
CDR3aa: CASRGRGTEAFF

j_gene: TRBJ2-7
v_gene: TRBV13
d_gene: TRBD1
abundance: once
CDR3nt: TGTGCCAGCAGCCCTCGACAGGGAAGCTCCTACGAGCAGTACTTC
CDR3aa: CASSPRQGSSYEQYF

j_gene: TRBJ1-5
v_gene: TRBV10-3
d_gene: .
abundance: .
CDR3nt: TGTGCCATCCGAGGAGGGCAGGGTCCCCAGCATTTT
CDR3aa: CAIRGGQGPQHF

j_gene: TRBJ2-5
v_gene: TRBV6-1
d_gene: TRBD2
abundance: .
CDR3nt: TGTGCCAGCAGGGAGGGACTAGCGGGAGGAGAGACCCAGTACTTC
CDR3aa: CASREGLAGGETQYF

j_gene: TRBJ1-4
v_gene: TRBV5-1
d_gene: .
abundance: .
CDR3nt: TGCGCCAGCAGCGGCGGGGAAAAACTGTTTTTT
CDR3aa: CASSGGEKLFF

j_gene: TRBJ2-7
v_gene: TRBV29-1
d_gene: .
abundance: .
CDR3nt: TGCAGCGTTGAAGGGACATCGACCTACGAGCAGTACTTC
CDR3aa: CSVEGTSTYEQYF

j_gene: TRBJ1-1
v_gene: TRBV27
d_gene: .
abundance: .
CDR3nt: TGTGCCAGCAGAATTAATATGAACACTGAAGCTTTCTTT
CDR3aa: CASRINMNTEAFF

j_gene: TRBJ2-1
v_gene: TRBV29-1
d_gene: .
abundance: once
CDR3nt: TGCAGCGTCGCTAGCTTCAAAAGGGACAATGAGCAGTTCTTC
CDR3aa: CSVASFKRDNEQFF

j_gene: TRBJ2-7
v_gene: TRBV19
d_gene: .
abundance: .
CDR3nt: TGTGCCACCCGGGACAACTACGAGCAGTACTTC
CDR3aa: CATRDNYEQYF

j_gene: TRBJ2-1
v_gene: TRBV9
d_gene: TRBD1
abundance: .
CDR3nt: TGTGCCAGCAACCGACAGGGGGAGGGCAATGAGCAGTTCTTC
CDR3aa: CASNRQGEGNEQFF

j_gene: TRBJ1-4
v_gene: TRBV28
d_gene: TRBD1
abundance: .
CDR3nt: TGTGCCAGCAGTCTCATGCACAGGGGTGGTAATGAAAAACTGTTTTTT
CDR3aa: CASSLMHRGGNEKLFF

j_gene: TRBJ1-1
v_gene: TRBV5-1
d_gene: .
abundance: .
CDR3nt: TGCGCCAGCACCATAGACAGAGACACTGAAGCTTTCTTT
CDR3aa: CASTIDRDTEAFF

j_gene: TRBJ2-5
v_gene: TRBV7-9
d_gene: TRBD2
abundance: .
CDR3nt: TGTGCCAGCAGCTTACTAGCGGGAGTCCAAGAGACCCAGTACTTC
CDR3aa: CASSLLAGVQETQYF

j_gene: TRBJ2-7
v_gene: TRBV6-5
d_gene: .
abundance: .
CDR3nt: TGTGCCAGCAGTTACTCTCGGGTAGTAGAGCAGTACTTC
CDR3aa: CASSYSRVVEQYF

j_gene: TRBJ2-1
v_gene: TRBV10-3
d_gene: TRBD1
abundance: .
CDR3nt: TGTGCCATCGGAAGCGCCGGGACAGGGACAAATGAGCAGTTCTTC
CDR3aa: CAIGSAGTGTNEQFF

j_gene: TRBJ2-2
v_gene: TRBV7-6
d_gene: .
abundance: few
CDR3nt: TGTGCCATTTCGGGGACAACGAACACCGGGGAGCTGTTTTTT
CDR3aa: CAISGTTNTGELFF

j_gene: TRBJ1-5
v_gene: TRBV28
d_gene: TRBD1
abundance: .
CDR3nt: TGTGCCAGCAGGGGAACAGGGGACGCTCAGCCCCAGCATTTT
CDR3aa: CASRGTGDAQPQHF

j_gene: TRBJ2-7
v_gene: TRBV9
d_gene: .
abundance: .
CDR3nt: TGTGCCAGCAGCGTAGTTGCAGGCCCGGGAGAGCAGTACTTC
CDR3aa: CASSVVAGPGEQYF

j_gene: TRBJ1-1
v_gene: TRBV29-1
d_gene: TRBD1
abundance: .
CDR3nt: TGCAGCGTCCCGCTCCAGGGGGCCGGGGTTGGTGAAGCTTTCTTT
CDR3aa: CSVPLQGAGVGEAFF

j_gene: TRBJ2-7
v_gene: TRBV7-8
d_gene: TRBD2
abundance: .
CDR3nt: TGTGCCAGCAGCTTTCTAGCGGAAGTTTCCTACGAGCAGTACTTC
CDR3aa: CASSFLAEVSYEQYF

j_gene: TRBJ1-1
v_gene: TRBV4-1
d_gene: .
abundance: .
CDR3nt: TGCGCCAGCAGCCAAGGGCCATACGCTTTCTTT
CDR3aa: CASSQGPYAFF

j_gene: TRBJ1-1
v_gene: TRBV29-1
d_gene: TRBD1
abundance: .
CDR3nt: TGCAGCGCGACAGGGGGCTTAGGGAACACTGAAGCTTTCTTT
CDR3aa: CSATGGLGNTEAFF

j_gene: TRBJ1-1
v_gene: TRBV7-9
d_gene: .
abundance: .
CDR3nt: TGTGCCAGCAGCTTAGGGGGCCGGACTGAAGCTTTCTTT
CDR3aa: CASSLGGRTEAFF

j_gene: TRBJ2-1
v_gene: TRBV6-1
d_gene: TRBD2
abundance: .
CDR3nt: TGTGCCAGCAGTCCCCGGTCTAGCGGAAGCAATGAGCAGTTCTTC
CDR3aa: CASSPRSSGSNEQFF

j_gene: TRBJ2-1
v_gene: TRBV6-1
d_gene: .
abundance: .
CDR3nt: TGTGCCAGCAGTGAATACGGGATCGCCTACAATGAGCAGTTCTTC
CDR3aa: CASSEYGIAYNEQFF

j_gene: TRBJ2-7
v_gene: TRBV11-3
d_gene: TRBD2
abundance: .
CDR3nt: TGTGCCAGCAGCTCTCGCCCCTCGGCGGGAGTCTCCTACGAGCAGTACTTC
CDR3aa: CASSSRPSAGVSYEQYF

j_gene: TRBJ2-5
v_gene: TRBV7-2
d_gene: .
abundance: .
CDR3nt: TGTGCCAGCAGCTTAGAGGATACGCCGGGGACCCAGTACTTC
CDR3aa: CASSLEDTPGTQYF

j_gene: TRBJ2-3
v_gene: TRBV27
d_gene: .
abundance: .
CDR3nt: TGTGCCAGCAGTTTATCGGCGTGCAGGGGAGGGGATACGCAGTATTTT
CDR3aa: CASSLSACRGGDTQYF

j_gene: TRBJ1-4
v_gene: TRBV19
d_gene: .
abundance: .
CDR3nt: TGTGCCAGTAGTATAGTGGCAGTTGGTGTGTCTAATGAAAAACTGTTTTTT
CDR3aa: CASSIVAVGVSNEKLFF

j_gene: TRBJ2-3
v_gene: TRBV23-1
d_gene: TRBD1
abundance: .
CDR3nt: TGCGCCAGCAGTCATCCCCCGGGACAGGGGAGAGATACGCAGTATTTT
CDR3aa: CASSHPPGQGRDTQYF

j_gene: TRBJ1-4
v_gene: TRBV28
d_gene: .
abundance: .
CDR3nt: TGTGCCAGCAGTATGTCTGCAACTAATGAAAAACTGTTTTTT
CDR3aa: CASSMSATNEKLFF